This T cell receptor beta chain was obtained from a study of control samples from healthy donors and cancer patients. This clone turned up a few times. TCRdb's table, derived via immunoSEQ multiplex PCR, lists solely in-frame clones and lacks some. The sample lists 90,000 to 130,000 clones, roughly 90% occurring once. This receptor was identified in an older woman with lung cancer. The specimen sequenced was PBMCs.

In nucleotides, the CDR3 is TGCGCCAGCAGCCAAGTGGCCGCCGCTAACTATGGCTACACCTTC. Translating gives CASSQVAAANYGYTF. This chain links TRBV4-1 with TRBJ1-2; D unclear. Germline values: CDR1 MGHRA, CDR2 YSYEKL. V was trimmed by 1 base and J by 0 bases, leaving 9 bases between them. This CDR3 spans 15 amino acids.